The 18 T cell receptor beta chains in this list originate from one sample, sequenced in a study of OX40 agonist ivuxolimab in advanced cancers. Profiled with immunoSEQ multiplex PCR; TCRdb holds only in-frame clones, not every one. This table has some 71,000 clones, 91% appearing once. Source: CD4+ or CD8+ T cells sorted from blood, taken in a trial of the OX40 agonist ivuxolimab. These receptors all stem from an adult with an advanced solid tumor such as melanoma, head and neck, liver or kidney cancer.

The CDR3 nucleotides read TGTGCCAGCAGTTACTCGGATAGCGGGTCCTACGAGCAGTACTTC. Its translation: CASSYSDSGSYEQYF. J is TRBJ2-7 and V is TRBV6-5; 7 bases match TRBD2. Germline V gene data show CDR1 as MNHEY and CDR2 as SVGAGI. The CDR3 is made up of 15 amino acids. V was clipped by 0 bases and J by 1 base; unmatched bases: 3.

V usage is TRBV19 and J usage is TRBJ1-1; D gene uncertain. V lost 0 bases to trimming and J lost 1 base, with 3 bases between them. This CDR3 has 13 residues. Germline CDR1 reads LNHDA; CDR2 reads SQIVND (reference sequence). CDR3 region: CASSIDGNTEAFF. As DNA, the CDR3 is TGTGCCAGTAGTATAGACGGGAACACTGAAGCTTTCTTT.

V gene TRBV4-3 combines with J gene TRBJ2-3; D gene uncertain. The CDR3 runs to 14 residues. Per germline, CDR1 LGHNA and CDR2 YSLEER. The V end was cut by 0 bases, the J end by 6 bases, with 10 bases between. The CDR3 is CASSQDKLVDTQYF. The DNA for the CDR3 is TGCGCCAGCAGCCAAGATAAATTGGTCGATACGCAGTATTTT.

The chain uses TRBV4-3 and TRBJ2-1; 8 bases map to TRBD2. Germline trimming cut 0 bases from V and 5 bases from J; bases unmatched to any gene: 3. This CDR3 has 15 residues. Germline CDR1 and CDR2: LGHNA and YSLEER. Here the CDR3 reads CASSQDGGRNNEQFF. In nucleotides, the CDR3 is TGCGCCAGCAGCCAAGATGGCGGGAGGAACAATGAGCAGTTCTTC.

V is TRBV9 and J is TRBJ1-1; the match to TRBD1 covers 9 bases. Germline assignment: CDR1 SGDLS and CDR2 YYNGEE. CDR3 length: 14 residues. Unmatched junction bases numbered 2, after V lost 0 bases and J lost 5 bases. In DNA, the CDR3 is TGTGCCAGCAGCGTAGAGGGGACAGGGACTGAAGCTTTCTTT. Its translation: CASSVEGTGTEAFF.

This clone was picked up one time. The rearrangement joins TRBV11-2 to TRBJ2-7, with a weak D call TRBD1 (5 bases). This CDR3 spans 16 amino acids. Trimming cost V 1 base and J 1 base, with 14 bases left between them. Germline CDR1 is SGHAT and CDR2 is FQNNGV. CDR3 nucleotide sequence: TGTGCCAGCAGCTTAGTTACAGGATCACAATCCTACGAGCAGTACTTC. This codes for CASSLVTGSQSYEQYF.

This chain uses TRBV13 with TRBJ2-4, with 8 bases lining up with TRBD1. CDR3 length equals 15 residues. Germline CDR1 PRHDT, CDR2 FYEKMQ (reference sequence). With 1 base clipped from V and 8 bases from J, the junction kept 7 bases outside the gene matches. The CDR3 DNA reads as TGTGCCAGCAGCTTAGTGCAGGGGGCTGGGGACATTCAGTACTTC. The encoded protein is CASSLVQGAGDIQYF.

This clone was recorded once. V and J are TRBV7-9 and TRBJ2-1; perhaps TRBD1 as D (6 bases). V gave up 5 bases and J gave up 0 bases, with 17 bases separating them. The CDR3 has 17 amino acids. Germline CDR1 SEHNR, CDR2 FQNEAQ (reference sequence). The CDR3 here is CASSVTTQGFSYNEQFF. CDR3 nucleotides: TGTGCCAGCAGCGTCACTACACAGGGTTTCTCCTACAATGAGCAGTTCTTC. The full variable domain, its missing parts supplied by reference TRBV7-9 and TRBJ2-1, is DTGVSQNPRHKITKRGQNVTFRCDPISEHNRLYWYRQTLGQGPEFLTYFQNEAQLEKSRLLSDRFSAERPKGSFSTLEIQRTEQGDSAMYLCASSVTTQGFSYNEQFFGPGTRLTVL.

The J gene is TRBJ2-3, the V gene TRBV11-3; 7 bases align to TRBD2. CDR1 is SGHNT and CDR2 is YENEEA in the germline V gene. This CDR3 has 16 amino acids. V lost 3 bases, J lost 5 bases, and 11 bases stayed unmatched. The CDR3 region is CASSFGAGLEGDTQYF. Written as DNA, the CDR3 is TGTGCCAGCAGCTTCGGGGCTGGACTAGAGGGAGATACGCAGTATTTT. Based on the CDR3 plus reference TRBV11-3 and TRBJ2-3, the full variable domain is EAGVVQSPRYKIIEKKQPVAFWCNPISGHNTLYWYLQNLGQGPELLIRYENEEAVDDSQLPKDRFSAERLKGVDSTLKIQPAELGDSAVYLCASSFGAGLEGDTQYFGPGTRLTVL.

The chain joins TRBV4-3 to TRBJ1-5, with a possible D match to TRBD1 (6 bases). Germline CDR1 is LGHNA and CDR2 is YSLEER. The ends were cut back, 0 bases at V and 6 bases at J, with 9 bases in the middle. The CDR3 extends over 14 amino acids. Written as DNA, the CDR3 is TGCGCCAGCAGCCAAGAAACAGGGACTCAGCCCCAGCATTTT. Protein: CASSQETGTQPQHF.

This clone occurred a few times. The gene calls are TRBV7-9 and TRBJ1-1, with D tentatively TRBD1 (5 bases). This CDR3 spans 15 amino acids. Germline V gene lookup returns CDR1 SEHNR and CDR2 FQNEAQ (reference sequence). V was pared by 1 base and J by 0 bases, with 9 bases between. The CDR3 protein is CASSLEQGVNTEAFF. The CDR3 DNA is TGTGCCAGCAGCTTAGAGCAGGGCGTGAACACTGAAGCTTTCTTT. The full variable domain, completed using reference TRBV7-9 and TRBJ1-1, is DTGVSQNPRHKITKRGQNVTFRCDPISEHNRLYWYRQTLGQGPEFLTYFQNEAQLEKSRLLSDRFSAERPKGSFSTLEIQRTEQGDSAMYLCASSLEQGVNTEAFFGQGTRLTVV.

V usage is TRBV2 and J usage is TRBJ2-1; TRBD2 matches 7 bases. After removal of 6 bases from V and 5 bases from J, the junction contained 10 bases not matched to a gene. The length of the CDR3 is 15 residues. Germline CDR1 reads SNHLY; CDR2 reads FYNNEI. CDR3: CASRNGGGVHNEQFF. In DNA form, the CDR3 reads TGTGCCAGCAGGAATGGGGGAGGGGTCCACAATGAGCAGTTCTTC.

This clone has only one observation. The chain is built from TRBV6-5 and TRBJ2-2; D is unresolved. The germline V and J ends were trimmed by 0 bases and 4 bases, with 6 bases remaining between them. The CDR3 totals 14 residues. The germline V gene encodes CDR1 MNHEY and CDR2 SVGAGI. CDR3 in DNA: TGTGCCAGCAGTTACTCGATCCGCACCGGGGAGCTGTTTTTT. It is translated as CASSYSIRTGELFF.

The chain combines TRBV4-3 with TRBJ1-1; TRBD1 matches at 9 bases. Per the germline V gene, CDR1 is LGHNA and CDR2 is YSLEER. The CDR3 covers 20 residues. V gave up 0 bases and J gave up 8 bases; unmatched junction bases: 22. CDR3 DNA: TGCGCCAGCAGCCAAGAGAGGTGGGACAGGGATTGGGGTGGGGAATTCGAAGCTTTCTTT. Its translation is CASSQERWDRDWGGEFEAFF.

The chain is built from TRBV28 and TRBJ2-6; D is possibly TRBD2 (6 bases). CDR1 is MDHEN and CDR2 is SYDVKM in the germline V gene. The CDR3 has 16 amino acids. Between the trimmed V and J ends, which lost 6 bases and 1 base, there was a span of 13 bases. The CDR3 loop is CASRNWEESGANVLTF. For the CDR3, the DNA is TGTGCCAGCAGAAATTGGGAGGAATCTGGGGCCAACGTCCTGACTTTC.

CDR3 residues: CSVEEEDGQAPSTDTQYF. DNA for the CDR3: TGCAGCGTTGAAGAAGAGGATGGACAGGCGCCTAGCACAGATACGCAGTATTTT. The chain links TRBV29-1 to TRBJ2-3; TRBD1 matches at 7 bases. With 0 bases clipped from V and 0 bases from J, the junction kept 12 bases outside the gene matches. The CDR3 spans 18 residues. The V gene's germline CDR1 is SQVTM and CDR2 ANQGSEA.

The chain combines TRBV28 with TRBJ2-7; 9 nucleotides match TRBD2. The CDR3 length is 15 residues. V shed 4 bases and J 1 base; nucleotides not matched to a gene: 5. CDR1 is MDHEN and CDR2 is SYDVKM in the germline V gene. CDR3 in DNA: TGTGCCAGCAGTTCGCGGGGGGGAAGTTCCTACGAGCAGTACTTC. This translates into CASSSRGGSSYEQYF.

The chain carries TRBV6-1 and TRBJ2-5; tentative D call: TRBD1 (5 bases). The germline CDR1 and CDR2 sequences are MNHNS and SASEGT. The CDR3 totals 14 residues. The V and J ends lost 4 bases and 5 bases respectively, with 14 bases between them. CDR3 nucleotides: TGTGCCAGCAGTGTCAGGGCCTTCTGGGAGACCCAGTACTTC. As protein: CASSVRAFWETQYF.